These T cell receptor beta chains were read from a single sample in a study of cytomegalovirus exposure and HLA in healthy donors. Method: immunoSEQ multiplex PCR; TCRdb's copy keeps in-frame clones and lacks some. The data contain approximately 160,000 clones, 75% to 85% of them singletons. The source material was PBMCs. The receptors derive from a woman in her thirties in good health and CMV-seropositive. Each CDR3 is given with its conserved first and last residue. A D gene is named only where the DNA matches it firmly. Rows give clone size only sometimes, using once, few, many, or a class for an expanded clone.

>NA|NA|15|TRBV13|TRBJ2-7
TGTGCCAGCAGCTTTTCTTCTGGGGGACGGGGGGAGCAGTACTTC
CASSFSSGGRGEQYF
>NA|NA|14|TRBV11-3|TRBJ2-3
TGTGCCAGCAGCCCGAACCCCGGGGCAGATACGCAGTATTTT
CASSPNPGADTQYF
>TRBD2|NA|13|TRBV18|TRBJ2-7
TGTGCCAGCTCACCCCTGGGGGGGACCGAGCAGTACTTC
CASSPLGGTEQYF
>TRBD1|NA|15|TRBV2|TRBJ1-2
TGTGCCAGCAGTTCCGGGACAGGGGAGCGCTATGGCTACACCTTC
CASSSGTGERYGYTF
>NA|few|14|TRBV2|TRBJ2-1
TGTGCCAGCAATTCCGGTAGCTCCTACAATGAGCAGTTCTTC
CASNSGSSYNEQFF
>NA|NA|14|TRBV6-5|TRBJ1-1
TGTGCCAGCAGGCCTCGGGGGGCCCGCACTGAAGCTTTCTTT
CASRPRGARTEAFF
>TRBD1|NA|15|TRBV28|TRBJ2-7
TGTGCCAGCAGTTCCAGCGGACAGGGCCCCTACGAGCAGTACTTC
CASSSSGQGPYEQYF
>TRBD1|NA|15|TRBV19|TRBJ1-1
TGTGCCAGTAGTCCAAACAGGGGAATAGACACTGAAGCTTTCTTT
CASSPNRGIDTEAFF
>NA|few|15|TRBV4-3|TRBJ2-7
TGCGCCAGCAGCCAAGAGATCGGCACAGCCTACGAGCAGTACTTC
CASSQEIGTAYEQYF
>NA|few|14|TRBV7-6|TRBJ2-7
TGTGCCAGCAGCTTAATGGCGGACTCCTACGAGCAGTACTTC
CASSLMADSYEQYF
>NA|few|14|TRBV19|TRBJ2-1
TGTGCCAGTAGTGGTGTCACGCGGTACAATGAGCAGTTCTTC
CASSGVTRYNEQFF
>NA|NA|16|TRBV11-3|TRBJ2-3
TGTGCCAGCAGCTTCATACAGACGGGACTCAGAGATACGCAGTATTTT
CASSFIQTGLRDTQYF
>TRBD1|NA|16|TRBV6-1|TRBJ2-7
TGTGCCAGCAGTGAATCGGCAGGGGGTGGGTCCTACGAGCAGTACTTC
CASSESAGGGSYEQYF
>TRBD1|NA|16|TRBV5-6|TRBJ2-6
TGTGCCAGCAGCTTGGCAGGGGGCAGTGGGGCCAACGTCCTGACTTTC
CASSLAGGSGANVLTF
>NA|few|15|TRBV6-1|TRBJ2-2
TGTGCCAGCACCGAGGCAGGGACGAACACCGGGGAGCTGTTTTTT
CASTEAGTNTGELFF
>TRBD2|NA|16|TRBV5-1|TRBJ2-3
TGCGCCAGCAGCTTGGGGACTAGCGAATACACAGATACGCAGTATTTT
CASSLGTSEYTDTQYF
>TRBD1|NA|15|TRBV6-5|TRBJ1-1
TGTGCCAGCAGTCCCACAGGGGTGAGGAACACTGAAGCTTTCTTT
CASSPTGVRNTEAFF
>TRBD2|NA|15|TRBV5-8|TRBJ2-2
TGTGCCAGCAGCTTTACTAGCGGGAGCGCCGGGGAGCTGTTTTTT
CASSFTSGSAGELFF
>TRBD1|NA|17|TRBV5-1|TRBJ1-1
TGCGCCAGCAGCTTGAGTAGGACAGGGGATAGTTTCACTGAAGCTTTCTTT
CASSLSRTGDSFTEAFF
>TRBD1|NA|12|TRBV10-3|TRBJ1-2
TGTGCCATCAGTGGGACAGGCTATGGCTACACCTTC
CAISGTGYGYTF
>NA|once|16|TRBV6-6|TRBJ1-2
TGTGCCAGCACCCAAGCGGGGCAGGGGCTCAACTATGGCTACACCTTC
CASTQAGQGLNYGYTF
>NA|NA|12|TRBV30|TRBJ1-3
TGTGCCTGGAGTGTACAGGGAAACACCATATATTTT
CAWSVQGNTIYF
>TRBD2|NA|14|TRBV7-6|TRBJ2-1
TGTGCCAGCAGCTTTTCTAGCGGGGGCGATGAGCAGTTCTTC
CASSFSSGGDEQFF
>TRBD2|NA|18|TRBV9|TRBJ2-2
TGTGCCAGCAGCTTAAGAACGGGACTAGCGGGAGAGTCCGGGGAGCTGTTTTTT
CASSLRTGLAGESGELFF
>TRBD2|NA|16|TRBV7-3|TRBJ2-2
TGTGCCAGCAGCCCCCGACTAGCGCGCACAGAGGGGGAGCTGTTTTTT
CASSPRLARTEGELFF
>NA|NA|16|TRBV28|TRBJ1-5
TGTGCCAGCAGCCCGTACCTCTTGGAGGGCAATCAGCCCCAGCATTTT
CASSPYLLEGNQPQHF
>TRBD2|NA|13|TRBV29-1|TRBJ2-1
TGCAGCGGAAAGAGCGGGACCACTTCCGAGCAGTTCTTC
CSGKSGTTSEQFF
>NA|NA|15|TRBV6-6|TRBJ2-7
TGTGCCAGCGGTATCCCCGGGGTAGGGTCCTACGAGCAGTACTTC
CASGIPGVGSYEQYF
>NA|NA|15|TRBV6-1|TRBJ2-1
TGTGCCAGCAGTGTGCAGGCCCACTCCTACAATGAGCAGTTCTTC
CASSVQAHSYNEQFF
>TRBD2|NA|16|TRBV27|TRBJ2-3
TGTGCCAGCAGTTTAGCTAGCGGGACTGGCACAGATACGCAGTATTTT
CASSLASGTGTDTQYF
>NA|NA|14|TRBV6-6|TRBJ2-4
TGTGCCAGCAGTTTCCCCCTAGCCAAAAACATTCAGTACTTC
CASSFPLAKNIQYF
>NA|NA|15|TRBV7-2|TRBJ2-5
TGTGCCAGCAGCTCTCCAGGGGTAGTAGGAGAGACCCAGTACTTC
CASSSPGVVGETQYF
>NA|NA|11|TRBV7-6|TRBJ2-2
TGTGCCAGCTTCGGCACCGGGGAGCTGTTTTTT
CASFGTGELFF
>TRBD1|NA|15|TRBV28|TRBJ1-5
TGTGCCAGCAGTTCCGGGACAGGGGATCTTCAGCCCCAGCATTTT
CASSSGTGDLQPQHF
>NA|few|16|TRBV2|TRBJ1-1
TGTGCCAGCAGTGAAAGGAGCGGTTCCATGAACACTGAAGCTTTCTTT
CASSERSGSMNTEAFF
>NA|NA|15|TRBV5-1|TRBJ2-7
TGCGCCAGCAGCTTGCAGGCCCTGGGCTCCTACGAGCAGTACTTC
CASSLQALGSYEQYF
>TRBD1|few|14|TRBV7-3|TRBJ2-7
TGTGCCAGCAGCGTCTCCGGGACAGCCTACGAGCAGTACTTC
CASSVSGTAYEQYF
>TRBD1|NA|15|TRBV2|TRBJ2-1
TGTGCCAGCAGTGGGGACAGGGCACGATACAATGAGCAGTTCTTC
CASSGDRARYNEQFF
>NA|many|14|TRBV12-5|TRBJ2-3
TGTGCTAGTGGTTCGCAACATAGCACAGATACGCAGTATTTT
CASGSQHSTDTQYF
>NA|NA|16|TRBV6-5|TRBJ1-3
TGTGCCAGCAGTTACGACGGCGGTAACTCTGGAAACACCATATATTTT
CASSYDGGNSGNTIYF
>TRBD2|NA|15|TRBV29-1|TRBJ2-1
TGCAGCTTGACTAGCGGGGCGAGCTCCTACAATGAGCAGTTCTTC
CSLTSGASSYNEQFF
>NA|NA|13|TRBV27|TRBJ2-5
TGTGCCAGCAGTTTAGAGGCACATAAGACCCAGTACTTC
CASSLEAHKTQYF
>TRBD1|NA|14|TRBV4-2|TRBJ1-2
TGTGCCAGCAGCCAAGTACAGGGGGCGGAAGGCTACACCTTC
CASSQVQGAEGYTF
>TRBD2|medium-sized|20|TRBV2|TRBJ2-7
TGTGCCAGCAGTGAAGCTATACCGGGACTAGCGGGAGGGGGGTCCTACGAGCAGTACTTC
CASSEAIPGLAGGGSYEQYF
>NA|NA|15|TRBV4-2|TRBJ1-1
TGTGCCAGCAGCCAAGCGCGACAGTTGAACACTGAAGCTTTCTTT
CASSQARQLNTEAFF
>TRBD2|NA|16|TRBV28|TRBJ2-4
TGTGCCAGCAGTTTAGATGCGGGAGGGTCCAAAAACATTCAGTACTTC
CASSLDAGGSKNIQYF
>NA|NA|15|TRBV7-2|TRBJ2-7
TGTGCCAGCAGCTTAGTGGCGCAGGGAACCTACGAGCAGTACTTC
CASSLVAQGTYEQYF